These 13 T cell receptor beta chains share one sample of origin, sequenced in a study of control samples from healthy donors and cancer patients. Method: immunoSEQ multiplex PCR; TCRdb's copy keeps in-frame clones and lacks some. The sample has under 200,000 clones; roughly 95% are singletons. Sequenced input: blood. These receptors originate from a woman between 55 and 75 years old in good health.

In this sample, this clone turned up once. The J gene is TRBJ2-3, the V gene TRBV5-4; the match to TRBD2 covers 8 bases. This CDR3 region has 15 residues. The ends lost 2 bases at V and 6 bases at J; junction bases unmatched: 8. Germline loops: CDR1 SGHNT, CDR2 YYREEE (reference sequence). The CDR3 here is CASSFYGGAGDTQYF. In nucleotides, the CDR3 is TGTGCCAGCAGCTTTTACGGGGGGGCCGGTGATACGCAGTATTTT. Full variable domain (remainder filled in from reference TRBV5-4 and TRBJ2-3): ETGVTQSPTHLIKTRGQQVTLRCSSQSGHNTVSWYQQALGQGPQFIFQYYREEENGRGNFPPRFSGLQFPNYSSELNVNALELDDSALYLCASSFYGGAGDTQYFGPGTRLTVL.

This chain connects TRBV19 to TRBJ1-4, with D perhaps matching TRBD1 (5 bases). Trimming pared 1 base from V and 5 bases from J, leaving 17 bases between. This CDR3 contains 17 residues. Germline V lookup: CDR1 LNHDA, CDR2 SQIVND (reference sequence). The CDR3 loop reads CASSIARYRKLNEKLFF. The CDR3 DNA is TGTGCCAGTAGTATAGCCCGCTACAGGAAACTAAATGAAAAACTGTTTTTT.

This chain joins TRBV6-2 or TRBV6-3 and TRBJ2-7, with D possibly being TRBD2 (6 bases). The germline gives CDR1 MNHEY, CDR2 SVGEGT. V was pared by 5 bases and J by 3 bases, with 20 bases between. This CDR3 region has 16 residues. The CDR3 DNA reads TGTGCCAGCAGTCCCGCCGAGGGGCGGGGCGACTACGAGCAGTACTTC. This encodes CASSPAEGRGDYEQYF.

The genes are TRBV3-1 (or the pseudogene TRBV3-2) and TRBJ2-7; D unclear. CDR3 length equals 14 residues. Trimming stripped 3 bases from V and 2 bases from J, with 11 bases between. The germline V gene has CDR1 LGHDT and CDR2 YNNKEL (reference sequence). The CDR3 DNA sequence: TGTGCCAGCAGCCACTATGCCTCGACCTACGAGCAGTACTTC. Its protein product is CASSHYASTYEQYF.

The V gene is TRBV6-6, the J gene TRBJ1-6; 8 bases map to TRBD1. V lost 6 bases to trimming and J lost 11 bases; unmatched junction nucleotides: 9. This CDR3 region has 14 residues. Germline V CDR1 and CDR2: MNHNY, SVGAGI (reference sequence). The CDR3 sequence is CASSSTGGNPPLHF. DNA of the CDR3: TGTGCCAGCAGCTCCACAGGGGGGAATCCACCCCTCCACTTT.

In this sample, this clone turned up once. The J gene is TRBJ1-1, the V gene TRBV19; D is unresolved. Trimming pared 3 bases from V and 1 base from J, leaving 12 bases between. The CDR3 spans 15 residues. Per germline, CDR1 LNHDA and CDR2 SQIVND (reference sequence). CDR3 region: CASSMTDLRNTEAFF. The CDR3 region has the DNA TGTGCCAGTAGTATGACTGACCTGAGGAACACTGAAGCTTTCTTT.

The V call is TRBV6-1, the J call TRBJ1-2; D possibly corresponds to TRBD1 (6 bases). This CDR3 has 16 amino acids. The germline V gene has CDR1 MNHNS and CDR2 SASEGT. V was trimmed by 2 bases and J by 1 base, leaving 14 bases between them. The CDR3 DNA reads TGTGCCAGCAGTGAATGGACAGAGGGGCTTAACTATGGCTACACCTTC. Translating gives CASSEWTEGLNYGYTF.

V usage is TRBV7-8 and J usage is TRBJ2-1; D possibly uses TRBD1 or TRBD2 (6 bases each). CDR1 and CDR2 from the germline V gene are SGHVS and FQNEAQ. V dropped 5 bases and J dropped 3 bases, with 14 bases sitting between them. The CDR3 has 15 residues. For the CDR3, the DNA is TGTGCCAGCAGCACAGCCGGGGGCTTCTACAATGAGCAGTTCTTC. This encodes CASSTAGGFYNEQFF.

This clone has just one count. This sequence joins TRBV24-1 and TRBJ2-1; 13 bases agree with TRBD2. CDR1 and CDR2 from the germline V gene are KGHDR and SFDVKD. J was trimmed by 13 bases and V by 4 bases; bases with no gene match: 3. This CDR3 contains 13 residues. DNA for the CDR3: TGTGCCACCAGTGACCGGACTAGCGGGGGTCAGTTCTTC. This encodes CATSDRTSGGQFF.

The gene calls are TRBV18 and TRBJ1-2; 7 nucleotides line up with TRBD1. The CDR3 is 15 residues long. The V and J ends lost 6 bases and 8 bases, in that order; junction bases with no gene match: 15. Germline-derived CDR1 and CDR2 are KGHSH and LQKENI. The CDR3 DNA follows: TGTGCCAGCTCCCTGTTACGCGGGACAGATGGAGGCTACACCTTC. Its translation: CASSLLRGTDGGYTF.

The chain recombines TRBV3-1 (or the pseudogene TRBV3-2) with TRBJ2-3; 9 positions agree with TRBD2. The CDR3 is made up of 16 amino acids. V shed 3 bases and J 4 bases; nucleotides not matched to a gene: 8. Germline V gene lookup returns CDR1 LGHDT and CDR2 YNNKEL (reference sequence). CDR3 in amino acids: CASSHRSGGTPDTQYF. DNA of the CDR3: TGTGCCAGCAGCCACCGTAGCGGGGGTACGCCAGATACGCAGTATTTT.

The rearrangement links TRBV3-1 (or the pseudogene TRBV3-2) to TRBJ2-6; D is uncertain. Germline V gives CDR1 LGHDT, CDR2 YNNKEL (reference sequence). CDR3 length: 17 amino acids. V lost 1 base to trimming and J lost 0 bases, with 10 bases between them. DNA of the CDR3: TGTGCCAGCAGCCAAGTAGTCATGCTCTCTGGGGCCAACGTCCTGACTTTC. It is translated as CASSQVVMLSGANVLTF.

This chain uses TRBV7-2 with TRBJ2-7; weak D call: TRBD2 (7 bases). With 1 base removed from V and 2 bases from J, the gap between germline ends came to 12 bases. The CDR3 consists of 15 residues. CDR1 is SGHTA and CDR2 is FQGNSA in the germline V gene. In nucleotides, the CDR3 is TGTGCCAGCAGCTTAGAAGGAGGGGGGGCCTACGAGCAGTACTTC. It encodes CASSLEGGGAYEQYF.